This record looks at one T cell receptor beta chain sequence and its context. A junction end diverges from the germline sequence, so it may reflect a read error. Additional DNA sequences in this sample encode the identical CDR3. The PCR used 60 Vbeta and 13 Jbeta primers. Profiling relied on immunoSEQ multiplex PCR, and the TCRdb table lists in-frame clones only, not all of them. The sample lists 90,000 to 120,000 clones; around 80% were seen once. This sample stems from a study of cytomegalovirus exposure and HLA in healthy donors. About the research overall: About 85 million unique TCRs from HLA-typed donors were held in an early release of data.

CDR1 is SGDLS, CDR2 YYNGEE, per germline. The CDR3 runs 13 residues. Sequencing used PBMCs. The sequence was obtained from a woman in her 40s in good health and CMV-seronegative. J is TRBJ1-5 and V is TRBV9, with TRBD1 matching over 7 bases. CDR3 bases: TGCGCCAGCAGCGTACAGGGGAATCAGCCCCAGCATTTT. It encodes CASSVQGNQPQHF.